These 20 T cell receptor beta chains were all obtained from the same sample, sequenced in a study of blood T cell repertoires in COVID-19. The data were produced by immunoSEQ multiplex PCR, yet TCRdb's version contains in-frame clones alone and is incomplete. This sample has 150,000 to 200,000 clones, with approximately 90% found just once. Sequenced material: peripheral blood. These receptors originate from a man younger than 30 with acute or convalescent COVID-19.

With regard to this clone: An end of the junction does not agree with germline; a read error may underlie this. The chain joins TRBV27 to TRBJ2-5; 14 nucleotides align to TRBD2. Germline-derived CDR1 and CDR2 are MNHEY and SMNVEV (reference sequence). CDR3 length equals 16 residues. The CDR3 DNA sequence: TGTGCCAGCAGTCGGACTAGCGGGGGGTACCAGGAGACCCAGTACTTC. Its protein product is CASSRTSGGYQETQYF.

This chain joins TRBV5-1 and TRBJ2-1; 8 bases agree with TRBD2. Germline values: CDR1 SGHRS, CDR2 YFSETQ. J lost 7 bases, V lost 4 bases, and 22 bases had no gene match. The CDR3 contains 19 residues. DNA of the CDR3: TGCGCCAGCAGCCTACGGCCGGGACTAGGGGTGGTGCTGGGGAATGAGCAGTTCTTC. This codes for CASSLRPGLGVVLGNEQFF.

The chain uses TRBV19 and TRBJ1-6; 8 bases line up with TRBD1. The length of the CDR3 is 15 residues. Losses at the gene ends were 4 bases for V and 9 bases for J; bases not matched to a gene: 8. Germline CDR1 and CDR2: LNHDA and SQIVND (reference sequence). CDR3 in amino acids: CASSTSQGAGSPLHF. CDR3 DNA: TGTGCCAGTAGTACCAGTCAGGGGGCAGGTTCACCCCTCCACTTT.

The V and J genes are TRBV5-1 and TRBJ1-1; D is unclear. This CDR3 spans 14 amino acids. Trimming removed 2 bases at V and 0 bases at J, with 8 bases between. Germline V lookup: CDR1 SGHRS, CDR2 YFSETQ. CDR3 region: CASSFTVMNTEAFF. CDR3 in DNA: TGCGCCAGCAGCTTTACAGTGATGAACACTGAAGCTTTCTTT.

In DNA form, the CDR3 reads TGTGCCAGCAGCTTAGCCCCGGACAGTAGCAATCAGCCCCAGCATTTT. Its translation: CASSLAPDSSNQPQHF. The chain recombines TRBV7-9 with TRBJ1-5; possible D gene TRBD1, 6 bases. The germline V gene encodes CDR1 SEHNR and CDR2 FQNEAQ (reference sequence). Trimming took 0 bases from V and 0 from J, leaving 9 bases between them. The CDR3 is 16 amino acids.

The CDR3 protein is CASSLWPRQGVNTEAFF. CDR3 DNA: TGTGCCAGCAGCTTATGGCCCCGACAGGGGGTGAACACTGAAGCTTTCTTT. The chain carries TRBV7-8 and TRBJ1-1; TRBD1 aligns across 9 bases. The ends lost 2 bases at V and 0 bases at J; junction bases unmatched: 7. This CDR3 comprises 17 residues. CDR1 and CDR2 (germline): SGHVS, FQNEAQ.

This sequence joins TRBV7-2 and TRBJ1-6; D not certain. The V gene's germline CDR1 is SGHTA and CDR2 FQGNSA. V dropped 5 bases and J dropped 7 bases, with 6 bases sitting between them. The length of the CDR3 is 12 residues. The CDR3 is CASSILNSPLHF. The DNA of the CDR3 is TGTGCCAGCAGCATTTTAAATTCACCCCTCCACTTT.

This clone was counted many times. Other DNA sequences in this specimen translate into the identical CDR3. The V and J genes are TRBV5-1 and TRBJ2-3; 9 bases match TRBD1. The CDR3 has 15 residues. Germline CDR1 SGHRS, CDR2 YFSETQ. Trimming cost V 4 bases and J 3 bases; bases outside gene matches: 6. The CDR3 reads CASSTGQGYTDTQYF. CDR3 DNA sequence: TGCGCCAGCAGCACTGGACAGGGGTATACAGATACGCAGTATTTT.

The chain joins TRBV7-2 to TRBJ1-4, with TRBD1 matching 8 bases. Looked up from germline, CDR1 is SGHTA and CDR2 is FQGNSA. The length of the CDR3 is 14 residues. Trimming cost V 5 bases and J 11 bases; bases outside gene matches: 10. The CDR3 loop is CASSLQGGGGKLFF. CDR3 DNA sequence: TGTGCCAGCAGCCTACAGGGGGGCGGCGGGAAACTGTTTTTT. The whole variable domain, remainder taken from reference TRBV7-2 and TRBJ1-4, is GAGVSQSPSNKVTEKGKDVELRCDPISGHTALYWYRQSLGQGLEFLIYFQGNSAPDKSGLPSDRFSAERTGGSVSTLTIQRTQQEDSAVYLCASSLQGGGGKLFFGSGTQLSVL.

The V and J genes are TRBV5-1 and TRBJ2-5, with 8 bases matching TRBD2. The V gene's germline CDR1 is SGHRS and CDR2 YFSETQ. Trimming cost V 0 bases and J 5 bases; bases outside gene matches: 12. This CDR3 has 17 amino acids. The CDR3 nucleotides read TGCGCCAGCAGCTTGGGGGCTAGCGGGTCCTTAGGGGAGACCCAGTACTTC. Its protein is CASSLGASGSLGETQYF.

This rearrangement joins TRBV7-9 to TRBJ2-1; 8 bases align to TRBD2. This CDR3 has 17 residues. The trim removed 1 base at V and 4 bases at J, leaving 9 bases unmatched. The V gene's germline CDR1 is SEHNR and CDR2 FQNEAQ (reference sequence). CDR3 protein: CASSLVTGTRAYNEQFF. The CDR3 coding sequence is TGTGCCAGCAGCTTAGTCACCGGGACTAGGGCGTACAATGAGCAGTTCTTC.

The chain links TRBV19 to TRBJ1-2; D unresolved. V was cut by 4 bases and J by 0 bases, with 9 bases left in between. The CDR3 spans 14 residues. CDR1 is LNHDA and CDR2 is SQIVND in the germline V gene (reference sequence). CDR3 sequence reads: CASSKRITNYGYTF. CDR3 nucleotide sequence: TGTGCCAGTAGTAAGCGGATTACTAACTATGGCTACACCTTC. The whole variable domain, filled in from reference TRBV19 and TRBJ1-2, reads DGGITQSPKYLFRKEGQNVTLSCEQNLNHDAMYWYRQDPGQGLRLIYYSQIVNDFQKGDIAEGYSVSREKKESFPLTVTSAQKNPTAFYLCASSKRITNYGYTFGSGTRLTVV.

This sequence joins TRBV7-8 and TRBJ2-1; TRBD1 agrees at 9 bases. Germline V gives CDR1 SGHVS, CDR2 FQNEAQ. The CDR3 spans 16 residues. Trimming at V came to 3 bases and at J to 4 bases, leaving 7 bases not matched to a gene. The CDR3 loop reads CASSFSGTGIYNEQFF. CDR3 DNA sequence: TGTGCCAGCAGCTTTTCCGGGACAGGGATTTACAATGAGCAGTTCTTC.

V usage is TRBV7-9 and J usage is TRBJ2-7; the match to TRBD1 covers 7 bases. V shed 5 bases, J shed 0 bases, and the junction held 4 bases outside the gene matches. Germline values: CDR1 SEHNR, CDR2 FQNEAQ (reference sequence). The CDR3 totals 14 residues. The CDR3 region is CASSRTGVSYEQYF. The CDR3 nucleotides read TGTGCCAGCAGCCGGACAGGTGTCTCCTACGAGCAGTACTTC.

The chain couples TRBV25-1 to TRBJ1-4, with a weak D call TRBD1 (5 bases). The germline V and J ends were trimmed by 9 bases and 1 base, with 12 bases remaining between them. The CDR3 runs to 14 residues. The germline gives CDR1 MGHDK, CDR2 SYGVNS. The CDR3 sequence is CASEGRGTNEKLFF. CDR3 nucleotide sequence: TGTGCCAGTGAGGGGAGGGGAACTAATGAAAAACTGTTTTTT. The complete variable domain, with remaining parts taken from reference TRBV25-1 and TRBJ1-4, reads EADIYQTPRYLVIGTGKKITLECSQTMGHDKMYWYQQDPGMELHLIHYSYGVNSTEKGDLSSESTVSRIRTEHFPLTLESARPSHTSQYLCASEGRGTNEKLFFGSGTQLSVL.

The J gene is TRBJ2-5, the V gene TRBV15; 13 bases map to TRBD2. The CDR3 length is 17 residues. The germline CDR1 and CDR2 sequences are LNHNV and YYDKDF (reference sequence). The trim removed 5 bases at V and 1 base at J, leaving 7 bases unmatched. The DNA for the CDR3 is TGTGCCACCAGCTCCGGACTAGCGGGAGTAAGCCAAGAGACCCAGTACTTC. Protein product: CATSSGLAGVSQETQYF.

V is TRBV24-1 and J is TRBJ1-2; 7 bases match TRBD1. This CDR3 spans 15 amino acids. V dropped 4 bases and J dropped 5; count of bases not matched to a gene: 9. The V gene's germline CDR1 is KGHDR and CDR2 SFDVKD. The CDR3 DNA reads TGTGCCACCAGTGACCCTGGCAGGGGGTTATATGGCTACACCTTC. It encodes CATSDPGRGLYGYTF.

The gene calls are TRBV10-1 and TRBJ1-1; possible D gene TRBD1, 5 bases. Germline V CDR1 and CDR2: WNHNN, SYGVQD (reference sequence). V was shortened by 3 bases and J by 0 bases, with 8 bases between the two germline ends. The CDR3 has 14 amino acids. CDR3 sequence: CASSDGAMNTEAFF. CDR3 in DNA: TGCGCCAGCAGTGATGGGGCTATGAACACTGAAGCTTTCTTT.

The rearrangement links TRBV27 to TRBJ2-3; perhaps TRBD2 as D (7 bases). Germline V lookup: CDR1 MNHEY, CDR2 SMNVEV (reference sequence). The V end lost 4 bases, the J end lost 4 bases, and 15 bases lay between the germline ends. This CDR3 is 15 amino acids long. The CDR3 protein is CASSWRGLLADTQYF. The DNA for the CDR3 is TGTGCCAGCAGTTGGCGGGGGCTTCTGGCAGATACGCAGTATTTT.

This sequence joins TRBV18 and TRBJ1-6, with a possible D match to TRBD1 (6 bases). This CDR3 comprises 19 residues. Trimming took 2 bases from V and 0 from J, leaving 17 bases between them. From germline, CDR1 is KGHSH and CDR2 LQKENI. CDR3 DNA sequence: TGTGCCAGCTCACCAATGGACAGCACATTTAGCTCCTATAATTCACCCCTCCACTTT. Its translation is CASSPMDSTFSSYNSPLHF.